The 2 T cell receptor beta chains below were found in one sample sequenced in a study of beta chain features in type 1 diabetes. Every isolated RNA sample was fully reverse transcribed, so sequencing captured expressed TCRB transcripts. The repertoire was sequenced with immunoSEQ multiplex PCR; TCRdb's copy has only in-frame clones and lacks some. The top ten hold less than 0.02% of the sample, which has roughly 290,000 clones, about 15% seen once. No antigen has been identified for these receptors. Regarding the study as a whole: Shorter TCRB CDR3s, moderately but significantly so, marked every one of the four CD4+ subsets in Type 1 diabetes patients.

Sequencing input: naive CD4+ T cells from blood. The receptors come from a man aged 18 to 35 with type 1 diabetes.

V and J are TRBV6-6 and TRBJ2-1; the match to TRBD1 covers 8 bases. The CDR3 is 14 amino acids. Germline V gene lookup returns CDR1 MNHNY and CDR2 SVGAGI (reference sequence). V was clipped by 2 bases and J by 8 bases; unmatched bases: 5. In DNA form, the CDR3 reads TGTGCCAGCAGTTACACGACAGGGGTGTATGAGCAGTTCTTC. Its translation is CASSYTTGVYEQFF.

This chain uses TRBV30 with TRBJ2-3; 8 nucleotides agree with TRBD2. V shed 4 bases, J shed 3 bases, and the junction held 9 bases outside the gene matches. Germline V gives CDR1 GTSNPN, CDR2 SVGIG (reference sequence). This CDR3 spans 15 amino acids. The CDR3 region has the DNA TGTGCCTGGACCCAAGGACTAGCAGGAACAGATACGCAGTATTTT. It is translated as CAWTQGLAGTDTQYF.